This T cell receptor beta chain was recorded in a study of identical twins. Whole-study results and caveats: For zero-insertion analyses, partial confounding could come from invariant MAIT and iNKT cells.

This clonotype was counted between two and nine times. Its antigen is undetermined. With template switching, a universal primer site was added, and the cDNA carried unique molecular identifiers. A single record per CDR3 protein comes from TCRdb applying MiXCR to the 5' RACE reads. The sample shows fewer than 550,000 distinct CDR3 sequences, over 11% of them seen only once. V gave up 0 bases and J gave up 1 base, with 12 bases separating them. The CDR3 is 15 amino acids. Germline lookup yields CDR1 DFQATT and CDR2 SNEGSKA (reference sequence). In addition, the sample was reused for a study of yellow fever vaccine responses in identical twins.

What was sequenced was CD4+ T cells sorted from blood. The sequence was obtained from a woman between 18 and 30 years old in good health. This sequence joins TRBV20-1 and TRBJ2-5; either TRBD1 or TRBD2 may supply D (5 bases each). This chain's CDR3 is CSARDYGAFQETQYF. DNA for the CDR3: TGCAGTGCTAGAGATTACGGGGCCTTCCAAGAGACCCAGTACTTC.